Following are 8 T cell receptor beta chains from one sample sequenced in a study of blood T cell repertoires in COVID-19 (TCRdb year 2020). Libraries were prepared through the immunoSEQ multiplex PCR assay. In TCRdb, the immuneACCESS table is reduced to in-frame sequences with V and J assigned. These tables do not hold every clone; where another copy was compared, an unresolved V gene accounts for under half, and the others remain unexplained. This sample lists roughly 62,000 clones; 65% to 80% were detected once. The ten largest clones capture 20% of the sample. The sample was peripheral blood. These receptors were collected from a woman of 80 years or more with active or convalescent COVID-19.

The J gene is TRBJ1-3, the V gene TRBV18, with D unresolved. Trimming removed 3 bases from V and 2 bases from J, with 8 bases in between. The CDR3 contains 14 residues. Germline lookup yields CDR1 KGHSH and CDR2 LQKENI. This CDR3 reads CASSPSGTGNTIYF. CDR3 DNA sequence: TGTGCCAGCTCACCCTCGGGGACTGGAAACACCATATATTTT.

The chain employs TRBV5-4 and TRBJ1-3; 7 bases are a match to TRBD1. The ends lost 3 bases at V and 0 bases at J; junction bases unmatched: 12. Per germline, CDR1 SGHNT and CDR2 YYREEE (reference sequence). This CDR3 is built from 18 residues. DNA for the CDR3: TGTGCCAGCAGCTGGGACAGCCCTTCTCCCTACTCTGGAAACACCATATATTTT. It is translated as CASSWDSPSPYSGNTIYF.

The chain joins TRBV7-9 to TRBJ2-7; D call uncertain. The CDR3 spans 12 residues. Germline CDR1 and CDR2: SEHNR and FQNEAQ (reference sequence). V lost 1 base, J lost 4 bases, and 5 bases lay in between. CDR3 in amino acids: CASSLDKYEQYF. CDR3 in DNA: TGTGCCAGCAGCTTAGACAAGTACGAGCAGTACTTC. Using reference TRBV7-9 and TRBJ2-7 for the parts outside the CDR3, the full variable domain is DTGVSQNPRHKITKRGQNVTFRCDPISEHNRLYWYRQTLGQGPEFLTYFQNEAQLEKSRLLSDRFSAERPKGSFSTLEIQRTEQGDSAMYLCASSLDKYEQYFGPGTRLTVT.

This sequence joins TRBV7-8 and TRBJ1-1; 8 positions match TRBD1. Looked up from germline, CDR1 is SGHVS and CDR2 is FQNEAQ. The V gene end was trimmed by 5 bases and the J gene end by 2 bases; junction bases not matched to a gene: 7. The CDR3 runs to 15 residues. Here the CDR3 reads CASSLRQGLNTEAFF. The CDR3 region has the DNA TGTGCCAGCAGCCTGCGACAGGGGTTAAACACTGAAGCTTTCTTT.

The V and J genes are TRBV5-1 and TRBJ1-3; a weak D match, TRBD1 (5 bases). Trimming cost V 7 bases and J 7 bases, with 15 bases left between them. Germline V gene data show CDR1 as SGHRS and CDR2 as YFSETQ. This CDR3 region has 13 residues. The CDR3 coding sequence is TGCGCCAGCTCCGGCGGGGCCGGGAACACCATATATTTT. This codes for CASSGGAGNTIYF.

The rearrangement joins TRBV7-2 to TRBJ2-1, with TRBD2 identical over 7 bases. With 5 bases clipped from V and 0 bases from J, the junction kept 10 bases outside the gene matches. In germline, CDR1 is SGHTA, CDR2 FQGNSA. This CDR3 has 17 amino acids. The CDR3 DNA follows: TGTGCCAGCAGCCGGGGGGTTGGGGGTAGCTCCTACAATGAGCAGTTCTTC. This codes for CASSRGVGGSSYNEQFF. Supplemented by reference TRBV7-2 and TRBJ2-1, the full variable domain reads GAGVSQSPSNKVTEKGKDVELRCDPISGHTALYWYRQSLGQGLEFLIYFQGNSAPDKSGLPSDRFSAERTGGSVSTLTIQRTQQEDSAVYLCASSRGVGGSSYNEQFFGPGTRLTVL.

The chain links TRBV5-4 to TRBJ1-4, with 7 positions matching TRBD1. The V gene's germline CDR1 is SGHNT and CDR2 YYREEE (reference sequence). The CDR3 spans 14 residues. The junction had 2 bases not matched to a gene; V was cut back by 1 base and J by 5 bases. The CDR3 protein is CASSLSQGNEKLFF. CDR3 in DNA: TGTGCCAGCAGCTTGTCACAGGGGAATGAAAAACTGTTTTTT.

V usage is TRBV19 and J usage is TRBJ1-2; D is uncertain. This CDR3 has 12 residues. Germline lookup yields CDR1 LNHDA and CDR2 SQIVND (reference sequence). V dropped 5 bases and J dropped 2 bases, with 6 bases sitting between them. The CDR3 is CASSQVNYGYTF. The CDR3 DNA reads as TGTGCCAGTAGTCAGGTCAACTATGGCTACACCTTC. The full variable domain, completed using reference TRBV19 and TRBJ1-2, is DGGITQSPKYLFRKEGQNVTLSCEQNLNHDAMYWYRQDPGQGLRLIYYSQIVNDFQKGDIAEGYSVSREKKESFPLTVTSAQKNPTAFYLCASSQVNYGYTFGSGTRLTVV.